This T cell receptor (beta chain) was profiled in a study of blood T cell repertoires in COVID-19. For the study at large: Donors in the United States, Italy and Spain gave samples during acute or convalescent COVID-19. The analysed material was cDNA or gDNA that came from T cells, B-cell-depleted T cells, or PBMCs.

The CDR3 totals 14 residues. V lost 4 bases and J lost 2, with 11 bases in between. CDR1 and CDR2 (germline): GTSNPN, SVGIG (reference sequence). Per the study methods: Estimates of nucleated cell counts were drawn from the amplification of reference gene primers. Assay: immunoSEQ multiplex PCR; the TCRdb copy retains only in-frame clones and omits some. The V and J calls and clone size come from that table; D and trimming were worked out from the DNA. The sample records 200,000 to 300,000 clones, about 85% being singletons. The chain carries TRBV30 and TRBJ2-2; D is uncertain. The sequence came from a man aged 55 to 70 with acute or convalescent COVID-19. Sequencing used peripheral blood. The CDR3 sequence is CAWMRFSNTGELFF. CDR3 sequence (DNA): TGTGCCTGGATGAGATTCTCCAACACCGGGGAGCTGTTTTTT.